These T cell receptor beta chains were read from a single sample in a study of identical twins. Via MiXCR, TCRdb re-called the 5' RACE reads, giving one row per CDR3 protein. The table records some 260,000 distinct CDR3 sequences, around 15% of them present only once. The sample comprised memory (CD45RO+) T cells sorted from blood. The source of these receptors is a woman aged 18-35 years in good health. Both conserved end residues are part of each CDR3. The D gene is left open where the match is weak. Clone size is not always given. Where it is, it says once, few, many or a class for expanded clones.

TRBV5-1	TRBD1	14	many	TRBJ2-7	TGCGCCAGCAGCTTGGGGGGACAGGGGTACGAGCAGTACTTC	CASSLGGQGYEQYF
TRBV24-1	.	14	few	TRBJ1-2	TGTGCCACCAGTGATTCTGGCAGAAACTATGGCTACACCTTC	CATSDSGRNYGYTF
TRBV4-1	TRBD1	19	few	TRBJ2-4	TGCGCCAGCAGGTCCGCCACCCTACAGGGGCCTGTAGCCAAAAACATTCAGTACTTC	CASRSATLQGPVAKNIQYF
TRBV2	.	14	.	TRBJ1-1	TGTGCCAGCAGTGTGGAGGTTGGGGACACTGAAGCTTTCTTT	CASSVEVGDTEAFF
TRBV20-1	TRBD2	15	few	TRBJ2-1	TGCAGTGCTAATACTAAGCGGGGGGGTAATATTGAGCAGTTCTTC	CSANTKRGGNIEQFF
TRBV30	TRBD2	14	few	TRBJ2-1	TGTGCCTGGAGTGAAAAGCGGGATAGGAATGAGCAGTTCTTC	CAWSEKRDRNEQFF
TRBV5-6	.	13	.	TRBJ2-7	TGTGCCAGCAGCTTCTGGGGTCTGTACGAGCAGTACTTC	CASSFWGLYEQYF
TRBV20-1	.	13	many	TRBJ2-1	TGCAGTGCTAGAGGAGGGGGATACAATGAGCAGTTCTTC	CSARGGGYNEQFF
TRBV7-9	.	13	many	TRBJ2-7	TGTGCCAGCAGCTTATTAGCCACTTACGAGCAGTACTTC	CASSLLATYEQYF
TRBV18	.	13	.	TRBJ2-5	TGTGCCAGCTCACCAACAGCGGGAGAGACCCAGTACTTC	CASSPTAGETQYF
TRBV3-1	.	13	.	TRBJ2-4	TGTGCCAGCAGCCGCCAGACGGAAACAATTCAGTACTTC	CASSRQTETIQYF
TRBV19	.	13	.	TRBJ2-7	TGTGCCACGAAGCCCGGGGACTCCTACGAGCAGTACTTC	CATKPGDSYEQYF
TRBV4-1	TRBD2	16	few	TRBJ2-2	TGCGCCAGCAGCCAGGGACTAGCGGAAGGAACCGGGGAGCTGTTTTTT	CASSQGLAEGTGELFF
TRBV10-1	.	12	.	TRBJ2-3	TGCGCCAGCAGTGATACGCGGCAGGCGCAGTATTTT	CASSDTRQAQYF
TRBV12-3/TRBV12-4	TRBD1	15	.	TRBJ1-4	TGTGCCAGCAGTTTAAAGGGACAGGGCAGGCAAAAACTGTTTTTT	CASSLKGQGRQKLFF
TRBV5-6	.	17	few	TRBJ2-1	TGTGCCAGCAGCCCTCTGTCAGGGTCCACGGGCTACAATGAGCAGTTCTTC	CASSPLSGSTGYNEQFF
TRBV3-1	.	16	.	TRBJ2-5	TGTGCCAGCAGCCAATTTCGGTCGGGGTGGGAAGAGACCCAGTACTTC	CASSQFRSGWEETQYF
TRBV12-3/TRBV12-4	.	14	many	TRBJ1-2	TGTGCCAGCACCCCGTTGGGGCAGACCTATGGCTACACCTTC	CASTPLGQTYGYTF
TRBV20-1	TRBD1	12	.	TRBJ1-1	TGCAGTGCCAGAAGACAGGGCACTGAAGCTTTCTTT	CSARRQGTEAFF
TRBV12-3/TRBV12-4	.	13	.	TRBJ2-1	TGTGCCAGCAGTTTGCACAGGAACAATGAGCAGTTCTTC	CASSLHRNNEQFF
TRBV20-1	TRBD2	16	many	TRBJ2-3	TGCAGTGCTAGAGATCGGGCGGGACTAGGCACAGATACGCAGTATTTT	CSARDRAGLGTDTQYF
TRBV11-2	.	14	.	TRBJ2-1	TGTGCCAGCAGCCCTACCCCGACAGCCGATGAGCAGTTCTTC	CASSPTPTADEQFF
TRBV29-1	TRBD1	14	.	TRBJ1-2	TGCAGCGTCCGGAGAAAGGACAGGGTCTATGGCTACACCTTC	CSVRRKDRVYGYTF
TRBV11-3	.	14	few	TRBJ2-3	TGTGCCAGCAGCTTAGATCCTAGCACAGATACGCAGTATTTT	CASSLDPSTDTQYF
TRBV7-2	TRBD1	16	few	TRBJ1-1	TGTGCCAGCAGCTTAGGAGGAACAGGGGGCATCACTGAAGCTTTCTTT	CASSLGGTGGITEAFF
TRBV12-3/TRBV12-4	TRBD1	16	.	TRBJ1-2	TGTGCCAGCAGTTTAAGGGGAAGGGAGGGGGCATATGGCTACACCTTC	CASSLRGREGAYGYTF
TRBV10-3	TRBD1	14	few	TRBJ2-3	TGTGCCATCAGGGAGGACAGGGGAACAGATACGCAGTATTTT	CAIREDRGTDTQYF
TRBV7-2	TRBD2	16	few	TRBJ2-1	TGTGCCAGCAGCTCCCGGGGCGGGAGGTTATACAATGAGCAGTTCTTC	CASSSRGGRLYNEQFF
TRBV12-3/TRBV12-4	.	13	many	TRBJ1-1	TGTGCCAGCAGTTTTGGGATTAACACTGAAGCTTTCTTT	CASSFGINTEAFF
TRBV20-1	.	12	many	TRBJ2-3	TGCAGTGGGCAGGGAAACACAGATACGCAGTATTTT	CSGQGNTDTQYF
TRBV12-3/TRBV12-4	.	14	few	TRBJ2-7	TGTGCCAGCAGACCGGGGTACGAGTCCTACGAGCAGTACTTC	CASRPGYESYEQYF
TRBV5-8	.	13	many	TRBJ2-5	TGTGCCAGCAGCTATCGGGGAAAAGAGACCCAGTACTTC	CASSYRGKETQYF
TRBV15	.	15	.	TRBJ1-1	TGTGCCACCAGCGGCCCCCCGGGCGGTGGCACTGAAGCTTTCTTT	CATSGPPGGGTEAFF
TRBV5-1	TRBD1	17	few	TRBJ1-1	TGCGCCAGCAGCGTAGGACAGGGAAACCGCATGAACACTGAAGCTTTCTTT	CASSVGQGNRMNTEAFF
TRBV6-2/TRBV6-3	.	14	many	TRBJ2-7	TGTGCCAGCAGCCGTCCAAGGGGCTCCTACGAGCAGTACTTC	CASSRPRGSYEQYF
TRBV24-1	.	18	few	TRBJ2-1	TGTGCCACCAGTGATTTGGGGGTAGGGAACCTTTCGGGCAATGAGCAGTTCTTC	CATSDLGVGNLSGNEQFF
TRBV18	.	13	.	TRBJ2-5	TGTGCCAGCTCTTCGACAGCTTCGGAGACCCAGTACTTC	CASSSTASETQYF
TRBV20-1	.	13	few	TRBJ2-1	TGCAGTGCTAGCAAGTCCTTTTACAATGAGCAGTTCTTC	CSASKSFYNEQFF
TRBV11-2	TRBD2	17	.	TRBJ2-1	TGTGCCAGCAGCCCTATCATAGCGGGAGGGCCTAACAATGAGCAGTTCTTC	CASSPIIAGGPNNEQFF
TRBV7-2	TRBD1	16	.	TRBJ1-3	TGTGCCAGCAGCTTGAGAGGGGGCGGGGTTGGAAACACCATATATTTT	CASSLRGGGVGNTIYF
TRBV20-1	.	15	.	TRBJ2-1	TGCAGTGCTAGAGTTAGGGGCAGGGGCTACAATGAGCAGTTCTTC	CSARVRGRGYNEQFF
TRBV12-3/TRBV12-4	TRBD2	18	.	TRBJ2-1	TGTGCCAGCAGTTTGTCGCTAGCGGGGCTGAGCTCCTACAATGAGCAGTTCTTC	CASSLSLAGLSSYNEQFF